These T cell receptor beta chains were read from a single sample in a study of human T cells and chemical hapten exposure. TCRdb called the RACE reads again in MiXCR, with one record for every CDR3 protein. The data hold tens of thousands of distinct CDR3 sequences, with nearly 4.5% observed a single time. The sequenced sample consisted of whole blood. Receptors originate from a human donor in good health. Some clones in this sample may be carry-over from other donors' samples. Both conserved end residues are part of each CDR3. The D gene is left open where the match is weak. A clone size is listed for some rows: how often the clone was seen (once, few, many), or a class if it is expanded.

CDR3 length: 13; J gene: TRBJ2-3; clone size: many; D gene: NA; V gene: TRBV12-3/TRBV12-4; CDR3 protein: CASSYHSTDTQYF; CDR3 DNA: TGTGCCAGCAGTTACCACAGCACAGATACGCAGTATTTT
CDR3 length: 15; J gene: TRBJ1-1; clone size: NA; D gene: NA; V gene: TRBV5-1; CDR3 protein: CASSLVPGANTEAFF; CDR3 DNA: TGCGCCAGCAGCTTGGTCCCGGGCGCGAACACTGAAGCTTTCTTT
CDR3 length: 15; J gene: TRBJ2-1; clone size: NA; D gene: TRBD2; V gene: TRBV3-1; CDR3 protein: CASSQASGQYNEQFF; CDR3 DNA: TGTGCCAGCAGCCAAGCTAGCGGGCAATACAATGAGCAGTTCTTC
CDR3 length: 13; J gene: TRBJ2-3; clone size: few; D gene: NA; V gene: TRBV29-1; CDR3 protein: CSLASTVTDTQYF; CDR3 DNA: TGCAGCTTAGCTTCCACAGTCACAGATACGCAGTATTTT
CDR3 length: 13; J gene: TRBJ2-1; clone size: many; D gene: TRBD2; V gene: TRBV30; CDR3 protein: CAWSRLAGDGVFF; CDR3 DNA: TGTGCCTGGAGTCGACTAGCGGGAGATGGGGTGTTCTTC
CDR3 length: 12; J gene: TRBJ2-2; clone size: NA; D gene: TRBD2; V gene: TRBV29-1; CDR3 protein: CSGLAGVGELFF; CDR3 DNA: TGCAGCGGCCTAGCGGGAGTTGGGGAGCTGTTTTTT
CDR3 length: 15; J gene: TRBJ1-5; clone size: few; D gene: NA; V gene: TRBV6-2/TRBV6-3; CDR3 protein: CASSSGVMGNQPQHF; CDR3 DNA: TGTGCCAGCAGTAGCGGGGTAATGGGCAATCAGCCCCAGCATTTT
CDR3 length: 16; J gene: TRBJ2-3; clone size: NA; D gene: TRBD1; V gene: TRBV5-5; CDR3 protein: CASSKQGARGTDTQYF; CDR3 DNA: TGTGCCAGCAGCAAACAGGGGGCGCGTGGCACAGATACGCAGTATTTT
CDR3 length: 15; J gene: TRBJ2-6; clone size: many; D gene: NA; V gene: TRBV11-2; CDR3 protein: CASSLVVSGANVLTF; CDR3 DNA: TGTGCCAGCAGCTTAGTGGTATCTGGGGCCAACGTCCTGACTTTC
CDR3 length: 16; J gene: TRBJ1-1; clone size: many; D gene: TRBD1; V gene: TRBV6-5; CDR3 protein: CASSRTLWTGGTEAFF; CDR3 DNA: TGTGCCAGCAGCCGTACGTTATGGACAGGGGGCACTGAAGCTTTCTTT
CDR3 length: 16; J gene: TRBJ1-6; clone size: NA; D gene: NA; V gene: TRBV3-1; CDR3 protein: CASSQEGSGRSSPLHF; CDR3 DNA: TGTGCCAGCAGCCAAGAAGGGTCAGGGAGGAGCTCACCCCTCCACTTT
CDR3 length: 15; J gene: TRBJ2-1; clone size: many; D gene: TRBD2; V gene: TRBV2; CDR3 protein: CASRETSGRLDEQFF; CDR3 DNA: TGTGCCAGCAGGGAGACTAGCGGGAGATTGGATGAGCAGTTCTTC
CDR3 length: 15; J gene: TRBJ2-7; clone size: many; D gene: TRBD1; V gene: TRBV28; CDR3 protein: CASRATGTGSYEQYF; CDR3 DNA: TGTGCCAGCAGAGCTACCGGGACAGGCTCATACGAGCAGTACTTC
CDR3 length: 14; J gene: TRBJ1-1; clone size: once; D gene: NA; V gene: TRBV5-1; CDR3 protein: CASRLANPNTEDFF; CDR3 DNA: TGCGCCAGCAGGTTGGCGAACCCGAACACTGAAGATTTCTTT
CDR3 length: 15; J gene: TRBJ2-7; clone size: many; D gene: TRBD2; V gene: TRBV6-5; CDR3 protein: CASTTTSGRSSEQYF; CDR3 DNA: TGTGCCAGCACCACTACTAGCGGGAGGAGTAGCGAGCAGTACTTC
CDR3 length: 14; J gene: TRBJ1-5; clone size: few; D gene: NA; V gene: TRBV6-5; CDR3 protein: CASRPVLEDQPQHF; CDR3 DNA: TGTGCCAGCCGCCCAGTTTTAGAGGATCAGCCCCAGCATTTT
CDR3 length: 12; J gene: TRBJ2-2; clone size: many; D gene: NA; V gene: TRBV29-1; CDR3 protein: CSVDGSGGELFF; CDR3 DNA: TGCAGCGTTGATGGTAGTGGTGGAGAGCTGTTTTTT
CDR3 length: 14; J gene: TRBJ1-2; clone size: NA; D gene: NA; V gene: TRBV30; CDR3 protein: CAWSPLPPGDGYTF; CDR3 DNA: TGTGCCTGGAGCCCACTCCCTCCAGGGGATGGCTACACCTTC
CDR3 length: 16; J gene: TRBJ1-5; clone size: many; D gene: NA; V gene: TRBV5-1; CDR3 protein: CASSPTVTKGEWPQHF; CDR3 DNA: TGCGCCAGCAGCCCAACAGTGACCAAGGGCGAATGGCCCCAGCATTTT
CDR3 length: 15; J gene: TRBJ2-7; clone size: many; D gene: NA; V gene: TRBV20-1; CDR3 protein: CSAREGQGIVYEQYF; CDR3 DNA: TGCAGTGCTAGAGAGGGACAAGGGATCGTTTACGAGCAGTACTTC
CDR3 length: 16; J gene: TRBJ2-7; clone size: NA; D gene: NA; V gene: TRBV10-1; CDR3 protein: CASSESGPGRTYEQYF; CDR3 DNA: TGCGCCAGCAGTGAGTCCGGGCCGGGCCGTACCTACGAGCAGTACTTC
CDR3 length: 14; J gene: TRBJ1-2; clone size: many; D gene: NA; V gene: TRBV29-1; CDR3 protein: CSVLSSGFNYGYTF; CDR3 DNA: TGCAGCGTTTTGTCATCAGGTTTTAACTATGGCTACACCTTC
CDR3 length: 14; J gene: TRBJ2-7; clone size: few; D gene: TRBD2; V gene: TRBV28; CDR3 protein: CASSFTGRDGEQYF; CDR3 DNA: TGTGCCAGCAGTTTTACGGGGAGGGACGGCGAGCAGTACTTC
CDR3 length: 15; J gene: TRBJ2-1; clone size: many; D gene: TRBD2; V gene: TRBV9; CDR3 protein: CASSDSGSRYNEQFF; CDR3 DNA: TGTGCCAGCAGCGACAGCGGGAGTCGCTACAATGAGCAGTTCTTC
CDR3 length: 13; J gene: TRBJ2-7; clone size: many; D gene: NA; V gene: TRBV12-3/TRBV12-4; CDR3 protein: CASSFTASYEQYF; CDR3 DNA: TGTGCCAGCAGTTTTACAGCTTCCTACGAGCAGTACTTC
CDR3 length: 15; J gene: TRBJ2-7; clone size: many; D gene: NA; V gene: TRBV3-1; CDR3 protein: CASSPPSGASYEQYF; CDR3 DNA: TGTGCCAGCAGCCCCCCCAGCGGCGCCTCCTACGAGCAGTACTTC
CDR3 length: 15; J gene: TRBJ2-7; clone size: many; D gene: TRBD2; V gene: TRBV28; CDR3 protein: CASSPSGRGSYEQYF; CDR3 DNA: TGTGCCAGCAGCCCTAGCGGGAGAGGATCCTACGAGCAGTACTTC
CDR3 length: 15; J gene: TRBJ2-3; clone size: few; D gene: TRBD2; V gene: TRBV5-4; CDR3 protein: CASSSAGGAQDTQYF; CDR3 DNA: TGTGCCAGCAGCTCAGCGGGAGGGGCCCAGGATACGCAGTATTTT
CDR3 length: 13; J gene: TRBJ1-2; clone size: many; D gene: NA; V gene: TRBV20-1; CDR3 protein: CSAMGEANYGYTF; CDR3 DNA: TGCAGTGCGATGGGGGAAGCCAACTATGGCTACACCTTC
CDR3 length: 16; J gene: TRBJ2-5; clone size: many; D gene: TRBD2; V gene: TRBV7-7; CDR3 protein: CASSLAGFREQETQYF; CDR3 DNA: TGTGCTAGCAGCTTAGCGGGCTTTAGAGAGCAAGAGACCCAGTACTTC
CDR3 length: 14; J gene: TRBJ2-7; clone size: many; D gene: NA; V gene: TRBV11-1; CDR3 protein: CASSLERGTYEQYF; CDR3 DNA: TGTGCCAGCAGCCTGGAGCGCGGGACCTACGAGCAGTACTTC
CDR3 length: 20; J gene: TRBJ2-1; clone size: many; D gene: TRBD2; V gene: TRBV6-2/TRBV6-3; CDR3 protein: CASSPPTGLAGEESYNEQFF; CDR3 DNA: TGTGCCAGCAGTCCACCGACGGGACTAGCGGGAGAAGAATCCTACAATGAGCAGTTCTTC
CDR3 length: 16; J gene: TRBJ2-4; clone size: many; D gene: TRBD1; V gene: TRBV5-1; CDR3 protein: CASSLQGAGAKNIQYF; CDR3 DNA: TGCGCCAGCAGTCTACAGGGGGCAGGGGCCAAAAACATTCAGTACTTC
CDR3 length: 17; J gene: TRBJ2-7; clone size: few; D gene: NA; V gene: TRBV28; CDR3 protein: CASSLGLRGARSYEQYF; CDR3 DNA: TGTGCCAGCAGTTTAGGTCTTCGGGGGGCCCGGTCCTACGAGCAGTACTTC